A single sample is the source of the 18 T cell receptor beta chains below, sequenced in a study of radiotherapy plus CTLA-4 blockade in lung cancer. Libraries were prepared by immunoSEQ multiplex PCR; TCRdb keeps only in-frame clonotypes and omits some of them. Among 25,000 to 30,000 clones listed, about 75% were seen once. Specimen: peripheral blood, collected from a patient treated with radiotherapy plus ipilimumab. The source of these receptors is a human donor with non-small cell lung cancer that progressed on radiotherapy plus ipilimumab.

The chain links TRBV7-9 to TRBJ2-7, with unresolved D. The CDR3 length is 15 residues. V dropped 4 bases and J dropped 0 bases, with 13 bases sitting between them. Per germline, CDR1 SEHNR and CDR2 FQNEAQ (reference sequence). The chain's CDR3 is CASSSQLDLSYEQYF. Here the CDR3 DNA reads TGTGCCAGCAGCTCTCAGTTGGATCTCTCCTACGAGCAGTACTTC.

The chain combines TRBV14 with TRBJ2-3; D remains unclear. The CDR3 extends over 17 amino acids. Trimming stripped 1 base from V and 4 bases from J, with 18 bases between. Germline-derived CDR1 and CDR2 are SGHDN and FVKESK. CDR3 in amino acids: CASSQGGLRPLSDTQYF. In nucleotides, the CDR3 is TGTGCCAGCAGCCAAGGCGGTCTAAGACCATTATCAGATACGCAGTATTTT.

V is TRBV7-2 and J is TRBJ2-1; 8 nucleotides agree with TRBD2. CDR3 size: 17 residues. Trimming took 0 bases from V and 4 from J; bases not matched to a gene: 8. The germline V gene encodes CDR1 SGHTA and CDR2 FQGNSA. The CDR3 nucleotides are TGTGCCAGCAGCTTAGCCTCGGCTAGCGGGCAATACAATGAGCAGTTCTTC. Its translation: CASSLASASGQYNEQFF.

The V and J genes are TRBV6-5 and TRBJ1-1, with D perhaps matching TRBD1 (5 bases). Germline CDR1 reads MNHEY; CDR2 reads SVGAGI. With 2 bases removed from V and 2 bases from J, the gap between germline ends came to 9 bases. This CDR3 is 14 amino acids long. This chain's CDR3 is CASSYGDDNTEAFF. The CDR3 bases are TGTGCCAGCAGTTACGGGGACGACAACACTGAAGCTTTCTTT.

V and J are TRBV5-4 and TRBJ2-1, with D perhaps TRBD1 (5 bases). The CDR3 is made up of 15 amino acids. Trimming took 2 bases from V and 2 from J, leaving 11 bases between them. Germline V gene sequence: CDR1 SGHNT, CDR2 YYREEE (reference sequence). The CDR3 nucleotides read TGTGCCAGCAGCTTTTCGACAGCGCCCTACAATGAGCAGTTCTTC. This sequence encodes CASSFSTAPYNEQFF. The complete variable domain, with remaining parts taken from reference TRBV5-4 and TRBJ2-1, reads ETGVTQSPTHLIKTRGQQVTLRCSSQSGHNTVSWYQQALGQGPQFIFQYYREEENGRGNFPPRFSGLQFPNYSSELNVNALELDDSALYLCASSFSTAPYNEQFFGPGTRLTVL.

The J gene is TRBJ2-1, the V gene TRBV29-1; D possibly corresponds to TRBD1 (5 bases). Germline CDR1 SQVTM, CDR2 ANQGSEA. The V and J ends lost 4 bases and 6 bases respectively, with 10 bases between them. The CDR3 has 12 residues. CDR3 residues: CSVVARANEQFF. The CDR3 nucleotides read TGCAGCGTTGTGGCCAGGGCCAATGAGCAGTTCTTC.

The rearrangement joins TRBV9 to TRBJ2-2; 8 nucleotides agree with TRBD2. The trim removed 4 bases at V and 4 bases at J, leaving 9 bases unmatched. Germline loops: CDR1 SGDLS, CDR2 YYNGEE. This CDR3 is 16 amino acids long. CDR3 bases: TGTGCCAGCAGCTCTCGGACTAGCAGCCGCACCGGGGAGCTGTTTTTT. As protein: CASSSRTSSRTGELFF. The full variable domain, with the rest looked up from reference TRBV9 and TRBJ2-2, is DSGVTQTPKHLITATGQRVTLRCSPRSGDLSVYWYQQSLDQGLQFLIQYYNGEERAKGNILERFSAQQFPDLHSELNLSSLELGDSALYFCASSSRTSSRTGELFFGEGSRLTVL.

This clone has just one count. The gene calls are TRBV10-1 and TRBJ1-1, with unresolved D. The CDR3 loop spans 11 amino acids. V lost 2 bases and J lost 10, with 8 bases in between. CDR1 is WNHNN, CDR2 SYGVQD, per germline (reference sequence). The CDR3 here is CASSEGPVAFF. The CDR3 DNA reads TGCGCCAGCAGTGAGGGTCCGGTAGCTTTCTTT.

This chain links TRBV13 with TRBJ1-2; 7 bases are a match to TRBD1. Germline values: CDR1 PRHDT, CDR2 FYEKMQ (reference sequence). J was trimmed by 4 bases and V by 2 bases; bases with no gene match: 4. The length of the CDR3 is 14 residues. The CDR3 protein is CASSLRGRGYGYTF. In DNA form, the CDR3 reads TGTGCCAGCAGCTTAAGGGGGCGCGGCTATGGCTACACCTTC. The complete variable domain, with remaining parts taken from reference TRBV13 and TRBJ1-2, reads AAGVIQSPRHLIKEKRETATLKCYPIPRHDTVYWYQQGPGQDPQFLISFYEKMQSDKGSIPDRFSAQQFSDYHSELNMSSLELGDSALYFCASSLRGRGYGYTFGSGTRLTVV.

The rearrangement uses TRBV27 and TRBJ2-1; 7 positions agree with TRBD2. The germline CDR1 and CDR2 sequences are MNHEY and SMNVEV (reference sequence). The CDR3 totals 15 residues. V lost 2 bases to trimming and J lost 5 bases; unmatched junction nucleotides: 6. CDR3 protein: CASSLAGVFNNEQFF. CDR3 bases: TGTGCCAGCAGTTTAGCGGGGGTCTTTAACAATGAGCAGTTCTTC.

The chain carries TRBV19 and TRBJ1-5; D not resolved. CDR1 is LNHDA and CDR2 is SQIVND in the germline V gene (reference sequence). The CDR3 length is 13 residues. The V gene lost 7 bases and the J gene lost 3 bases, with 10 bases spanning the gap. The CDR3 protein is CASKSRVNQPQHF. CDR3 nucleotides: TGTGCCAGTAAAAGTAGGGTCAATCAGCCCCAGCATTTT.

The rearrangement uses TRBV15 and TRBJ1-5, with a tentative D call TRBD1 (5 bases). CDR3 length equals 17 residues. Germline CDR1 LNHNV, CDR2 YYDKDF (reference sequence). V lost 5 bases and J 0 bases, leaving 17 bases between the germline ends. For the CDR3, the DNA is TGTGCCACCAGCCTCACAGGTAGGGTCGATAGCAATCAGCCCCAGCATTTT. Its protein is CATSLTGRVDSNQPQHF.

The chain carries TRBV25-1 and TRBJ1-4, with D possibly being TRBD1 (6 bases). CDR1 MGHDK and CDR2 SYGVNS come from the germline V gene. The CDR3 sequence is 16 residues long. V was clipped by 4 bases and J by 4 bases, with 16 bases between them. CDR3 sequence (DNA): TGTGCCAGCAGTGCAACGCCACGCAGGGGTAATGAAAAACTGTTTTTT. As protein: CASSATPRRGNEKLFF.

V is TRBV6-1 and J is TRBJ2-7; TRBD1 or TRBD2 may be the D gene (6 bases each). This CDR3 is 14 amino acids long. The germline V gene encodes CDR1 MNHNS and CDR2 SASEGT. V was cut by 7 bases and J by 0 bases, with 13 bases left in between. CDR3 sequence reads: CASTGGTYSYEQYF. CDR3 nucleotides: TGTGCCAGCACCGGCGGGACATACTCCTACGAGCAGTACTTC.

This clone came up a few times. The V call is TRBV5-1, the J call TRBJ2-7, with 8 bases lining up with TRBD1. CDR1 is SGHRS, CDR2 YFSETQ, per germline. V lost 5 bases to trimming and J lost 0 bases; unmatched junction nucleotides: 4. This CDR3 comprises 14 residues. CDR3 coding DNA: TGCGCCAGCAGGGGACAGGCGAGCTCCTACGAGCAGTACTTC. Translated: CASRGQASSYEQYF. The whole variable domain, remainder taken from reference TRBV5-1 and TRBJ2-7, is KAGVTQTPRYLIKTRGQQVTLSCSPISGHRSVSWYQQTPGQGLQFLFEYFSETQRNKGNFPGRFSGRQFSNSRSEMNVSTLELGDSALYLCASRGQASSYEQYFGPGTRLTVT.

The V and J genes are TRBV6-6 and TRBJ2-7; D uncertain. The germline V gene has CDR1 MNHNY and CDR2 SVGAGI (reference sequence). The CDR3 is 12 residues long. V was clipped by 5 bases and J by 2 bases, with 7 bases between them. CDR3 in DNA: TGTGCCAGCAGTGGAACGGCCTACGAGCAGTACTTC. Translated, it gives CASSGTAYEQYF.

This clone was picked up one time. The chain is built from TRBV10-3 and TRBJ2-1; D perhaps matches TRBD1 (8 bases). Germline-derived CDR1 and CDR2 are ENHRY and SYGVKD. CDR3 length: 15 amino acids. Trimming took 7 bases from V and 10 from J, leaving 23 bases between them. The CDR3 DNA reads TGTGCCATCATGGGAGGACAGGGAGGGATCTCAGAGCAGTTCTTC. It is translated as CAIMGGQGGISEQFF.

This clone turned up a few times. The V gene is TRBV28, the J gene TRBJ1-5, with unresolved D. The CDR3 has 10 amino acids. With 3 bases removed from V and 16 bases from J, the gap between germline ends came to 10 bases. The germline gives CDR1 MDHEN, CDR2 SYDVKM. CDR3 sequence reads: CASSLGRVHF. The CDR3 DNA reads as TGTGCCAGCAGTTTGGGAAGGGTCCATTTT.